This T cell receptor beta chain was sequenced in a study of regulatory T cells in long-lasting Graves disease. TCR beta libraries were built with iRepertoire HTBI primers and Arm-PCR of CDR3 regions. TCRdb itself ran the multiplex PCR reads through MiXCR, one entry per CDR3 protein. The sample has 350,000 to 550,000 distinct CDR3 sequences, about 17% seen once. The germline V gene encodes CDR1 MNHEY and CDR2 SMNVEV (reference sequence). This CDR3 is 14 amino acids long. V was clipped by 3 bases and J by 7 bases; unmatched bases: 9. As to time point: newly diagnosed GD, antithyroid drugs for less than 3 months. From PBMCs, RNA was extracted and then used to make the TCR library. EDTA tubes collected roughly 9 milliliters of peripheral blood. This clonotype was counted a few times. These data were also reused for a study on T cells in Graves' hyperthyroidism and ophthalmopathy. This second report adds: Not enrolled were patients with uncontrolled infection, other autoimmune disease, pregnancy or lactation. With the HTBI primer set, the TCR CDR3 went through a first round of RT-PCR. Blood samples included most of the expanded thyroid clonotypes exceeding 0.001.

The V and J genes are TRBV27 and TRBJ2-7; 7 nucleotides agree with TRBD1. The sequences come from peripheral blood mononuclear cells (PBMCs), collected at new diagnosis, from a patient treated with antithyroid drugs. The source is a woman aged 18-29 years with Graves disease. The CDR3 DNA follows: TGTGCCAGCAGTTTCCTCGACAGGGTGGGAGAGCAGTACTTC. Translation: CASSFLDRVGEQYF.